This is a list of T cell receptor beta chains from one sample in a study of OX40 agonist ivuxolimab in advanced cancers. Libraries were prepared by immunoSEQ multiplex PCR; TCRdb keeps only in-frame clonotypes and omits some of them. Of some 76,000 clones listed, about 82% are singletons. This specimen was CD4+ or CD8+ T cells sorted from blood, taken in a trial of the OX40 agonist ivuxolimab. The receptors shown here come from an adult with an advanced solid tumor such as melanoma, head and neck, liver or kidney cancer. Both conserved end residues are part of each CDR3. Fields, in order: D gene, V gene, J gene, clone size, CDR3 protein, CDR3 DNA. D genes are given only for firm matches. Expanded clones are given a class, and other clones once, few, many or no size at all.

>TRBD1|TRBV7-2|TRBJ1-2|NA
CASTLTGGDGYTF
TGTGCCAGCACCCTTACAGGGGGGGATGGCTACACCTTC
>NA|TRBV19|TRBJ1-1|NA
CASSLTGTGNTEAFF
TGTGCCAGTAGTTTAACAGGAACGGGGAACACTGAAGCTTTCTTT
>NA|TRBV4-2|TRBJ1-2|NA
CASSQGSGRNLYGYTF
TGTGCCAGCAGCCAAGGGTCGGGACGGAACCTCTATGGCTACACCTTC
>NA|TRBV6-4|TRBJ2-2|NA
CASSPTTPLNTGELFF
TGTGCCAGCAGTCCTACAACCCCGCTGAACACCGGGGAGCTGTTTTTT
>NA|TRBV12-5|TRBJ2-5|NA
CASGTSQETQYF
TGTGCTAGTGGTACGTCCCAAGAGACCCAGTACTTC
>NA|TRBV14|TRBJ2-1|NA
CASSGYNEQFF
TGTGCCAGCAGCGGCTACAATGAGCAGTTCTTC
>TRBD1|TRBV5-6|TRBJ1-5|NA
CASSWGQGINQPQHF
TGTGCCAGCAGCTGGGGACAGGGAATCAATCAGCCCCAGCATTTT
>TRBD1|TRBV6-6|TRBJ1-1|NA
CASSYNSGQGAQAFF
TGTGCCAGCAGTTACAACTCGGGCCAGGGGGCCCAAGCTTTCTTT
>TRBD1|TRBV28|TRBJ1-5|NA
CASSAGTGGQPQHF
TGTGCCAGCAGTGCAGGGACAGGGGGTCAGCCCCAGCATTTT
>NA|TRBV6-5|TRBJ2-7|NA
CASSYSRSYEQYF
TGTGCCAGCAGTTACTCAAGGAGCTACGAGCAGTACTTC
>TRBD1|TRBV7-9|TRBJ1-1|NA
CASSSQGGTEAFF
TGTGCCAGCAGCTCACAGGGGGGGACTGAAGCTTTCTTT
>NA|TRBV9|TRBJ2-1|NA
CASSVAGAYNEQFF
TGTGCCAGCAGCGTAGCGGGAGCTTACAATGAGCAGTTCTTC
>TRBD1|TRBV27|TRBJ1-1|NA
CASTPDRRTEAFF
TGTGCCAGCACCCCGGACAGGCGGACTGAAGCTTTCTTT
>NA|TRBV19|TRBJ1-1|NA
CASSIIQGLNTEAFF
TGTGCCAGTAGTATAATCCAAGGGTTGAACACTGAAGCTTTCTTT
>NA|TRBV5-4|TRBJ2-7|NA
CASSPRGGGDEQYF
TGTGCCAGCAGCCCCCGCGGGGGCGGGGACGAGCAGTACTTC
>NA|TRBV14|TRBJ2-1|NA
CASSPKISVNEQFF
TGTGCCAGCAGCCCAAAAATTAGTGTAAATGAGCAGTTCTTC
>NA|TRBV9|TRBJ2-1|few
CASSVGGGAVYNEQFF
TGTGCCAGCAGCGTAGGGGGAGGAGCGGTGTACAATGAGCAGTTCTTC
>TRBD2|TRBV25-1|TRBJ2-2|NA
CASSESSGRAGTGELFF
TGTGCCAGCAGTGAATCCAGCGGGAGGGCAGGCACCGGGGAGCTGTTTTTT
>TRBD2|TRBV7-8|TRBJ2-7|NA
CASSFLTSGSYEQYF
TGTGCCAGCAGCTTTTTAACTAGCGGCTCCTACGAGCAGTACTTC
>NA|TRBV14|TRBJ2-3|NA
CASSQWVEGDTQYF
TGTGCCAGCAGCCAATGGGTGGAAGGGGATACGCAGTATTTT
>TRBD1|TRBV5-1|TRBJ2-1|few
CASSLDRGFKFF
TGCGCCAGCAGCCTCGACAGGGGATTCAAGTTCTTC
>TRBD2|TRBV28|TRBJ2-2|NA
CASSFTSGGTERYGELFF
TGTGCCAGCAGTTTCACTAGCGGGGGGACAGAGCGATACGGGGAGCTGTTTTTT
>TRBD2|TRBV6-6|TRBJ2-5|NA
CASRQTSGGQETQYF
TGTGCCAGCAGGCAGACTAGCGGGGGCCAAGAGACCCAGTACTTC
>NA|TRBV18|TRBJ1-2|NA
CASSPGQGDGYTF
TGTGCCAGCTCACCTGGCCAGGGCGATGGCTACACCTTC
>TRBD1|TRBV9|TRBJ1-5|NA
CASSSLGQGAIRSNQPQHF
TGTGCCAGCAGCTCACTGGGACAGGGGGCGATTCGAAGCAATCAGCCCCAGCATTTT
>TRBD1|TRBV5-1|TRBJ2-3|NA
CASSLGLTGTGYTDTQYF
TGCGCCAGCAGCTTGGGGCTTACCGGGACAGGGTACACAGATACGCAGTATTTT
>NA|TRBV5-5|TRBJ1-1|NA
CASSLGWGRGTEAFF
TGTGCCAGCAGCTTGGGTTGGGGGCGAGGCACTGAAGCTTTCTTT
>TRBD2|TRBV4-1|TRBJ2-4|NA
CASSQDGRGEAKNIQYF
TGCGCCAGCAGCCAAGACGGGAGGGGGGAGGCCAAAAACATTCAGTACTTC
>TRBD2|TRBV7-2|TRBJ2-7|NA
CASSLAGTSYEQYF
TGTGCCAGCAGCTTAGCCGGGACTAGCTACGAGCAGTACTTC
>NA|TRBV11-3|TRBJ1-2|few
CASSCPRPSPDGYTF
TGTGCCAGCAGCTGCCCACGGCCATCCCCCGATGGCTACACCTTC
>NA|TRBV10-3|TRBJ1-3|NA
CAIGGDTGRNTIYF
TGTGCCATCGGGGGGGATACAGGGAGGAACACCATATATTTT
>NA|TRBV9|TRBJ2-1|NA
CASSPEFKDEQFF
TGTGCCAGCAGCCCCGAGTTTAAGGATGAGCAGTTCTTC
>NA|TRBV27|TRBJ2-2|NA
CASSLSTDNTGELFF
TGTGCCAGCAGTTTGTCTACAGATAACACCGGGGAGCTGTTTTTT
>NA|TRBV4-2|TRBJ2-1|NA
CASRGLINNEQFF
TGTGCCAGCAGGGGACTCATCAACAATGAGCAGTTCTTC
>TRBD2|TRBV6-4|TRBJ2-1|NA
CASSDGGTSGRNEQFF
TGTGCCAGCAGTGACGGTGGGACTAGCGGGAGGAATGAGCAGTTCTTC
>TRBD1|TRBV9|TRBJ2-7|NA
CASSVAGRGPNEQYF
TGTGCCAGCAGCGTAGCAGGCAGGGGGCCCAACGAGCAGTACTTC
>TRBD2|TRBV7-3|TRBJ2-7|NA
CASSLTTSGGTYEQYF
TGTGCCAGCAGCTTGACGACTAGCGGGGGGACCTACGAGCAGTACTTC
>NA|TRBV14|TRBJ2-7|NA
CASSPLIDSYEQYF
TGTGCCAGCAGCCCCCTAATAGACTCCTACGAGCAGTACTTC
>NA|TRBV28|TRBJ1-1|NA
CASSPPGGARMNTEAFF
TGTGCCAGCAGCCCACCCGGAGGGGCCCGCATGAACACTGAAGCTTTCTTT
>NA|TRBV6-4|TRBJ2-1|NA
CASSQDQGGKDEQFF
TGTGCCAGCAGTCAGGACCAGGGGGGTAAGGATGAGCAGTTCTTC
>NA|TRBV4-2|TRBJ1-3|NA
CASSQEVGGAITIYF
TGTGCCAGCAGCCAAGAGGTAGGGGGGGCGATCACCATATATTTT
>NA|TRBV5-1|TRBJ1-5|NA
CASSPSGPGEPQHF
TGCGCCAGCAGCCCTTCGGGGCCCGGGGAGCCCCAGCATTTT
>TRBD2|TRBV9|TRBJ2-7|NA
CASSVSARLAGGEQYF
TGTGCCAGCAGCGTATCAGCCCGACTAGCGGGTGGCGAGCAGTACTTC
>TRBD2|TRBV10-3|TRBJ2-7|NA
CAISPGLAGDYSYEQYF
TGTGCCATCAGTCCGGGACTAGCGGGGGACTACTCCTACGAGCAGTACTTC
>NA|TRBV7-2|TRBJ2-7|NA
CASSFDPYPSYEQYF
TGTGCCAGCAGCTTTGACCCCTACCCCTCCTACGAGCAGTACTTC
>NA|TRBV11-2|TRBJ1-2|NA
CASSLIAGNYGYTF
TGTGCCAGCAGCTTGATCGCAGGGAACTATGGCTACACCTTC
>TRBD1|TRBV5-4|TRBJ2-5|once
CASSINRGIFGTQYF
TGTGCCAGCAGCATCAACAGGGGGATTTTTGGGACCCAGTACTTC
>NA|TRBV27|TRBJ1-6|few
CASSLSGSLSNSPLHF
TGTGCCAGCAGTTTATCAGGCAGCCTCTCTAATTCACCCCTCCACTTT
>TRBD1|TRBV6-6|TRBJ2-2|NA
CASSRDRGAGELFF
TGTGCCAGCAGTCGGGACAGGGGTGCCGGGGAGCTGTTTTTT
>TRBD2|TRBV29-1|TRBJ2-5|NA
CSVEGETATSGRFMTQYF
TGCAGCGTTGAAGGTGAGACCGCGACTAGCGGCCGGTTTATGACCCAGTACTTC
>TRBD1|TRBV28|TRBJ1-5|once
CASSFGQGVRNQPQHF
TGTGCCAGCAGTTTTGGACAGGGGGTAAGAAATCAGCCCCAGCATTTT
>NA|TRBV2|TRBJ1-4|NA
CASSQGPYEKLFF
TGTGCCAGCTCTCAGGGTCCTTATGAAAAACTGTTTTTT
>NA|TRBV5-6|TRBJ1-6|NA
CASSFGTGTNSPLHF
TGTGCCAGCAGCTTTGGTACAGGGACCAATTCACCCCTCCACTTT
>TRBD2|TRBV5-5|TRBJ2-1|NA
CASSLVPGGSYNEQFF
TGTGCCAGCAGCTTGGTACCGGGAGGTTCCTACAATGAGCAGTTCTTC
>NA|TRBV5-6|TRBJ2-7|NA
CASSRPMLAGYEQYF
TGTGCCAGCAGCCGGCCGATGCTGGCGGGCTACGAGCAGTACTTC
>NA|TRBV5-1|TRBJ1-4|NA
CASSYGTQNEKLFF
TGCGCCAGCAGCTACGGGACACAGAACGAAAAACTGTTTTTT